This T cell receptor beta chain was sequenced during a study of blood T cell repertoires in COVID-19. About the research overall: Acute and convalescent COVID-19 specimens originated in the United States, Italy and Spain. PBMCs, B-cell-depleted T cells, or T cells were the source of the cDNA or gDNA that made up the material.

Per the authors' pipeline: Reference gene primer amplification yielded estimated nucleated cell counts. Clones were read by immunoSEQ multiplex PCR, and TCRdb kept only the in-frame ones, dropping some. From that table come the V and J calls and clone size; the DNA was used to work out D and trimming. The table lists about 260,000 clones, approximately 90% of them singletons. Trimming cost V 3 bases and J 6 bases; bases outside gene matches: 6. Looked up from germline, CDR1 is GTSNPN and CDR2 is SVGIG (reference sequence). This CDR3 spans 13 amino acids. The receptor was isolated from a woman aged 40 to 50 with acute COVID-19. Sequencing was carried out using PBMCs or T cells enriched from blood (not recorded which). The rearrangement links TRBV30 to TRBJ2-7; 9 bases map to TRBD1. The chain's CDR3 is CAWRKNRGLEQYV. The CDR3 region has the DNA TGTGCCTGGAGGAAAAACAGGGGGCTCGAGCAGTACGTC.